The rows below give T cell receptor beta chains drawn from one sample of a study of read filtering for tumor transcriptome and immune sequencing. TCRdb recomputed calls from the reads with MiXCR, one row per CDR3 protein. This sample carries 9,000 to 9,500 distinct CDR3 sequences, around a sixth of them seen once, and the ten largest clones take 20% to 25%. Input material: a population of CD138-negative cells sorted from bone marrow. The receptors here all came from a donor aged 40 or over with multiple myeloma. Each CDR3 is given with its conserved first and last residue. D genes are given only for firm matches. The size of a clone is reported for some rows only, either as once, few or many, or as a class for expanded clones.

d_gene	abundance	j_gene	v_gene	CDR3nt	CDR3aa
TRBD1	many	TRBJ2-5	TRBV2	TGTGCCAGCAGTGGGATGAGGACAGGGGCGAAAGAGACCCAGTACTTC	CASSGMRTGAKETQYF
.	many	TRBJ1-2	TRBV18	TGTGCCAGCTCACCAATTCAAGGGGGTGACTATGGCTACACCTTC	CASSPIQGGDYGYTF
.	many	TRBJ1-1	TRBV13	TGTGCCAGCAAAAAAGCGGGCCACACTGAAGCTTTCTTT	CASKKAGHTEAFF
.	many	TRBJ2-7	TRBV15	TGTGCCACCAGCAGGGACACGAGCTACGAGCAGTACTTC	CATSRDTSYEQYF
TRBD1	.	TRBJ2-7	TRBV7-9	TGTGCCAGCAGCTTCGGGACAGGTCCTCTCTACGGGCAGTACTTC	CASSFGTGPLYGQYF
.	few	TRBJ2-1	TRBV10-3	TGTGGCATCAGGGCGTACAATGAACAGTTCTTC	CGIRAYNEQFF
.	many	TRBJ2-5	TRBV20-1	TGCAGTGCTATTACTCAACAAGAGACCCAGTACTTC	CSAITQQETQYF
.	many	TRBJ2-1	TRBV5-8	TGTGCCAGCAGCTTGGGAACCGCCGTAATCAATGAGCAGTTCTTC	CASSLGTAVINEQFF
.	many	TRBJ1-4	TRBV9	TGTGCCAGCAGCCGGGTTCGAGGCGGAAAACTGTTTTTT	CASSRVRGGKLFF
TRBD2	many	TRBJ2-3	TRBV7-8	TGTGCCAGCAGCTTACGACTAGCGGGGGTCACAGATACGCAGTATTTT	CASSLRLAGVTDTQYF
.	.	TRBJ2-7	TRBV20-1	TGCAGTACTCACGAGGGGTTGGTGGGATACGAGCAGTACTTC	CSTHEGLVGYEQYF
TRBD2	medium-sized	TRBJ2-1	TRBV7-9	TGTGCCAGCAGGCGCCTAGCGGGTACCAGCTCCTACAATGAGCAGTTCTTC	CASRRLAGTSSYNEQFF
.	many	TRBJ1-2	TRBV20-1	TGCAGTGCTAGAGATCGGGTGCTGACCAACTATGGCTACACCTTC	CSARDRVLTNYGYTF
.	many	TRBJ2-3	TRBV28	TGTGCCAGCAGTCCACTACCACACACAGATACGCAGTATTTT	CASSPLPHTDTQYF
.	medium-sized	TRBJ2-7	TRBV11-2	TGTGCCAGCAGCCGCTCGAGGGAGGAGCAGTACTTC	CASSRSREEQYF
.	many	TRBJ2-7	TRBV20-1	TGCAGTGCTAGAGATTCCGCGACCTACGAGCAGTACTTC	CSARDSATYEQYF
TRBD1	.	TRBJ1-1	TRBV9	TGTGCCAGCAGCGTACCAACAGGGGGGGTGAACACTGAAGCTTTCTTT	CASSVPTGGVNTEAFF
.	many	TRBJ2-5	TRBV4-1	TGCGCCAGCAGCCCGGGACGGTTCCAAGAGACCCAGTACTTC	CASSPGRFQETQYF
TRBD1	many	TRBJ2-3	TRBV12-3/TRBV12-4	TGTGCCAGCAGTTCACAGGGGGCTAGACCAGATACGCAGTATTTT	CASSSQGARPDTQYF
.	medium-sized	TRBJ2-3	TRBV20-1	TGCAGTGCTAGAGATGTTGGTAGTCCAGCCCTCACAGATACGCAGTATTTT	CSARDVGSPALTDTQYF
.	.	TRBJ2-1	TRBV7-3	TGTGCCAGGAGCTTATGGGAGGCCTCCTACAATGAGCAGTTCTTC	CARSLWEASYNEQFF
.	few	TRBJ2-5	TRBV12-3/TRBV12-4	TGTGCCAGCAGTCTTGGGCCGAGAGGGATCCAAGAGACCCAGTACTTC	CASSLGPRGIQETQYF
TRBD2	medium-sized	TRBJ2-1	TRBV7-3	TGTGCCAGCAGCTTAGAGGGGGCGGGAGGGCCCTTCAATGAGCAGTTCTTC	CASSLEGAGGPFNEQFF
.	medium-sized	TRBJ1-1	TRBV29-1	TGCAGCGCCAGGCTGAACACTGAAGCTTTCTTT	CSARLNTEAFF
.	.	TRBJ2-3	TRBV5-1	TGCGCCAGCACTCGACAGGCTAGCACAGATACGCAGTATTTT	CASTRQASTDTQYF
.	medium-sized	TRBJ2-1	TRBV20-1	TGCAGTGCTCATTCAGGGGAAAACAATGAGCAGTTCTTC	CSAHSGENNEQFF
.	.	TRBJ1-2	TRBV24-1	TGTGCCACCAGGGGGGCCTATGGCTACACCTTC	CATRGAYGYTF
.	medium-sized	TRBJ2-1	TRBV29-1	TGCAGCGTCCCCCCGCCGCAACTAGCTTGGGGCTCCTACAATGAGCAGTTCTTC	CSVPPPQLAWGSYNEQFF
TRBD1	many	TRBJ2-5	TRBV30	TGTGCCTGGAGTGTACTAGGGCAGGGGGCAACCCAGTACTTC	CAWSVLGQGATQYF
.	.	TRBJ1-1	TRBV20-1	TGCAGTGCTAGAACACCCCTGAAAAGTGGCAACACTGAAGCTTTCTTT	CSARTPLKSGNTEAFF
TRBD1	medium-sized	TRBJ2-2	TRBV4-2	TGTGCCAGCAGCCACCCGACAGGGTCGGGGACCGGGGAGCTGTTTTTT	CASSHPTGSGTGELFF
TRBD1	once	TRBJ1-5	TRBV20-1	TGCAGTGCCAATTCGCAATGGGGACAGGGAGGCAATCAGCCCCAGCATTTT	CSANSQWGQGGNQPQHF
TRBD2	medium-sized	TRBJ2-1	TRBV24-1	TGTGCCACCAGTGGTGACGCTAGCGGCTACAATGAGCAGTTCTTC	CATSGDASGYNEQFF
.	medium-sized	TRBJ2-7	TRBV7-6	TGTGCCAGCAGCCTTGGTTTCGAACTGCGGGCGAGTGAGCAGTACTTC	CASSLGFELRASEQYF
.	.	TRBJ2-3	TRBV9	TGTGCCAGCAGCGTAGATGGAGCGGCGGGGGCCGACACGCAGTATTTT	CASSVDGAAGADTQYF
TRBD1	.	TRBJ1-1	TRBV18	TGTGCCAGCTCACTGGACAGGGGGAGAACTGAAGCTTTCTTT	CASSLDRGRTEAFF
TRBD1	medium-sized	TRBJ2-1	TRBV11-3	TGTGCCAGCAGCTTAGGGCAGGGGGCTTACAATGAGCAGTTCTTC	CASSLGQGAYNEQFF
TRBD1	many	TRBJ2-7	TRBV5-1	TGCGCCAGCAGCTCCAGGGGGCACTACGAGCAGTACTTC	CASSSRGHYEQYF
TRBD2	many	TRBJ2-3	TRBV20-1	TGCAGTGCTAGGGGAGCGGGGTTCACAGATACGCAGTATTTT	CSARGAGFTDTQYF